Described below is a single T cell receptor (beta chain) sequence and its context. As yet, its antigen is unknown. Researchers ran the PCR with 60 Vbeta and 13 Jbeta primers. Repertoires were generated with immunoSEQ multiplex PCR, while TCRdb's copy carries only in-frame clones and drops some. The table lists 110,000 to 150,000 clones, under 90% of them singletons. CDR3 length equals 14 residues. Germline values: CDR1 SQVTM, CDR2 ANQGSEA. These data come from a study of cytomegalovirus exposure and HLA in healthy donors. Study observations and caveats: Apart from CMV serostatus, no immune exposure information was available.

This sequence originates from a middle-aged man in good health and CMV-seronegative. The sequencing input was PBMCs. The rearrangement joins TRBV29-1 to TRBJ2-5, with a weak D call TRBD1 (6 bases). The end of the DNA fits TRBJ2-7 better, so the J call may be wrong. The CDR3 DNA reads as TGCAGCGTTTTTAAAGGGACAAGAGGCGACGAGCAGTACTTC. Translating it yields CSVFKGTRGDEQYF.